The 19 T cell receptor beta chains given below trace back to one sample, sequenced in a study of early T cells in non-severe SARS-CoV-2 infection. TCRdb re-derived calls from the 5' RACE reads in MiXCR, one entry per CDR3 protein. Here the sample spans 25,000 to 30,000 distinct CDR3 sequences, around 5.8% being singletons. Here the sequenced sample was whole blood, taken at baseline. These receptors came from an adult who was a healthcare worker with PCR-confirmed SARS-CoV-2 infection or an uninfected control (not recorded which).

There are many counts of this clonotype. This rearrangement joins TRBV11-1 to TRBJ2-7, with TRBD1 as a possible D gene (6 bases). Looked up from germline, CDR1 is SGHAT and CDR2 is FQDESV (reference sequence). Between the trimmed V and J ends, which lost 7 bases and 1 base, there was a span of 14 bases. The CDR3 is made up of 14 amino acids. CDR3: CASKQGYSSYEQYF. Here the CDR3 DNA reads TGTGCCAGCAAGCAGGGGTACTCATCCTACGAGCAGTACTTC.

In this sample, this clonotype turned up many times. The junction does not match germline at one end; this may be a read error. This rearrangement joins TRBV10-3 to TRBJ2-2, with a tentative D call TRBD1 (6 bases). The length of the CDR3 is 13 residues. Germline assignment: CDR1 ENHRY and CDR2 SYGVKD. CDR3 nucleotide sequence: TGCGCTATCCGGCAGGGGCTAACCGGGGAGCTGTTTTTT. Translating gives CAIRQGLTGELFF.

This clonotype was counted ten times or more. The chain recombines TRBV12-3 or TRBV12-4 with TRBJ2-7; a possible D gene is TRBD1 (6 bases). CDR3 length: 15 residues. V dropped 8 bases and J dropped 1 base, with 18 bases sitting between them. The CDR3 DNA reads as TGTGCCAGCTCCCCGCAGACAGGTGCGTCCTACGAGCAGTACTTC. Residues: CASSPQTGASYEQYF.

This clonotype was detected ten times or more. This chain uses TRBV20-1 with TRBJ2-5, with 9 bases lining up with TRBD2. This CDR3 is built from 15 residues. Trimming removed 0 bases from V and 5 bases from J; junction bases left unmatched: 7. The germline V gene has CDR1 DFQATT and CDR2 SNEGSKA (reference sequence). CDR3 nucleotide sequence: TGCAGTGCTAGAGATCCCACTAGCGGGTGGGAGACCCAGTACTTC. Translation: CSARDPTSGWETQYF.

The chain is built from TRBV29-1 and TRBJ2-3, with TRBD2 identical over 13 bases. Germline V gene lookup returns CDR1 SQVTM and CDR2 ANQGSEA. Trimming took 6 bases from V and 1 from J; bases not matched to a gene: 4. There are 15 residues in the CDR3. The CDR3 is CSVATSGGRTDTQYF. The DNA of the CDR3 is TGCAGCGTCGCGACTAGCGGGGGGCGCACAGATACGCAGTATTTT.

The chain links TRBV5-3 to TRBJ1-2, with TRBD1 matching 8 bases. TRBV5-3 is an open reading frame whose function is uncertain. The CDR3 sequence is 15 residues long. With V trimmed by 0 bases and J by 9 bases, 10 bases remained unmatched. CDR3 loop: CARSLGAQGAWSYTF. Written as DNA, the CDR3 is TGTGCCAGAAGCTTGGGCGCGCAGGGGGCTTGGAGCTACACCTTC.

This clonotype came up many times. The genes are TRBV7-2 and TRBJ2-5; D is ambiguous. The CDR3 sequence is 14 residues long. Germline CDR1 SGHTA, CDR2 FQGNSA. V was clipped by 0 bases and J by 4 bases, with 9 bases between them. CDR3 bases: TGTGCCAGCAGCTTAGCGGCTACACGAGAGACCCAGTACTTC. Translated: CASSLAATRETQYF.

This clonotype was seen at least ten times. The chain links TRBV30 to TRBJ1-1; D not certain. The CDR3 has 14 residues. The V end was cut by 5 bases, the J end by 2 bases, with 15 bases between. CDR1 is GTSNPN, CDR2 SVGIG, per germline (reference sequence). CDR3 sequence reads: CAWGMDAGNTEAFF. Here the CDR3 DNA reads TGTGCCTGGGGTATGGACGCAGGTAACACTGAAGCTTTCTTT.

This clonotype was observed many times. This chain joins TRBV3-1 and TRBJ1-4; perhaps TRBD1 as D (5 bases). Trimming removed 2 bases from V and 0 bases from J, with 16 bases in between. In germline, CDR1 is LGHDT, CDR2 YNNKEL (reference sequence). This CDR3 is built from 18 residues. CDR3 amino acids: CASSQNSVDKATNEKLFF. CDR3 nucleotide sequence: TGTGCCAGCAGCCAAAACAGCGTGGACAAAGCAACTAATGAAAAACTGTTTTTT.

This clonotype was recorded at least ten times. The V gene is TRBV5-1, the J gene TRBJ2-7; unclear D gene. The CDR3 spans 14 residues. CDR1 and CDR2 from the germline V gene are SGHRS and YFSETQ. Trimming cost V 2 bases and J 1 base, with 10 bases left between them. The CDR3 nucleotides read TGCGCCAGCAGCTTAACCTTCGAGTCCTACGAGCAGTACTTC. Encoded protein: CASSLTFESYEQYF.

This clonotype occurred many times. J is TRBJ2-3 and V is TRBV19; possible D gene TRBD2, 5 bases. Germline assignment: CDR1 LNHDA and CDR2 SQIVND (reference sequence). The CDR3 length is 13 residues. Between the trimmed V and J ends, which lost 7 bases and 2 bases, there was a span of 10 bases. The CDR3 here is CASTPGNTDTQYF. The CDR3 DNA follows: TGTGCCAGTACCCCCGGGAACACAGATACGCAGTATTTT.

This clonotype was counted at least ten times. The CDR3 DNA follows: TGTGCCAGCAGCTTCCAGGGGCTAGCGGGAAACAATGAGCAGTTCTTC. Its protein product is CASSFQGLAGNNEQFF. The rearrangement uses TRBV9 and TRBJ2-1, with 9 bases fitting TRBD2. CDR3 size: 16 residues. The trim removed 4 bases at V and 5 bases at J, leaving 10 bases unmatched. Germline V CDR1 and CDR2: SGDLS, YYNGEE.

The table lists this clonotype with many counts. The rearrangement joins TRBV4-3 to TRBJ1-2, with 9 nucleotides matching TRBD1. V lost 3 bases and J lost 4; bases outside the gene matches: 3. This CDR3 region has 14 residues. CDR1 LGHNA and CDR2 YSLEER come from the germline V gene. The CDR3, as DNA: TGCGCCAGCAGCCAGGGACAGGGATCCTATGGCTACACCTTC. Translation: CASSQGQGSYGYTF.

This clonotype showed up many times. V and J are TRBV11-2 and TRBJ2-2, with TRBD1 as a possible D gene (6 bases). CDR1 is SGHAT, CDR2 FQNNGV, per germline. This CDR3 spans 14 amino acids. V was clipped by 1 base and J by 6 bases, with 9 bases between them. The CDR3 sequence is CASSLVQGAGELFF. CDR3 nucleotide sequence: TGTGCCAGCAGCTTAGTACAGGGCGCCGGGGAGCTGTTTTTT.

This clonotype was detected only a few times. The chain joins TRBV3-1 to TRBJ2-2; D remains ambiguous. V was clipped by 0 bases and J by 4 bases, with 12 bases between them. This CDR3 is 16 amino acids long. The germline CDR1 and CDR2 sequences are LGHDT and YNNKEL (reference sequence). The CDR3 spells CASSQDWLGRTGELFF. The CDR3 nucleotides read TGTGCCAGCAGCCAAGATTGGCTAGGTCGCACCGGGGAGCTGTTTTTT.

The V call is TRBV5-1, the J call TRBJ2-7, with D hard to call. Germline CDR1 and CDR2: SGHRS and YFSETQ. The CDR3 runs to 14 residues. V was clipped by 4 bases and J by 3 bases, with 14 bases between them. Here the CDR3 DNA reads TGCGCCAGCAGCATAACCGGGCAGAACTACGAGCAGTACTTC. It encodes CASSITGQNYEQYF.

This clonotype appeared many times. The chain recombines TRBV20-1 with TRBJ2-3; tentatively, D is TRBD2 (5 bases). V dropped 3 bases and J dropped 2 bases, with 18 bases sitting between them. Germline V gives CDR1 DFQATT, CDR2 SNEGSKA (reference sequence). CDR3 length: 16 residues. CDR3 coding DNA: TGCAGTGCTAGTCGCGTCGGAGCGGCATTCACAGATACGCAGTATTTT. Translating it yields CSASRVGAAFTDTQYF.

This clonotype appeared many times. The V gene is TRBV28, the J gene TRBJ2-3, with a weak D call TRBD1 (5 bases). CDR1 and CDR2 from the germline V gene are MDHEN and SYDVKM. The CDR3 extends over 17 amino acids. Trimming stripped 4 bases from V and 1 base from J, with 18 bases between. The CDR3 DNA is TGTGCCAGCAGTTCTCTAGGGGCTAGACGCCGCACAGATACGCAGTATTTT. Translating it yields CASSSLGARRRTDTQYF.

The sample holds many counts of this clonotype. The V gene is TRBV12-3 or TRBV12-4, the J gene TRBJ2-7, with D possibly TRBD1 on 5 matching bases. This CDR3 is 13 amino acids long. The V end was cut by 7 bases, the J end by 3 bases, with 13 bases between. This CDR3 is CASTGQGIYEQYF. The DNA for the CDR3 is TGTGCCAGCACTGGGCAGGGAATCTACGAGCAGTACTTC.